This T cell receptor (beta chain) derives from a study of blood T cell repertoires in COVID-19. Turning to the study itself: Donors in the United States, Italy and Spain gave samples during acute or convalescent COVID-19. PBMCs, B-cell-depleted T cells, or T cells were the source of the cDNA or gDNA that made up the material.

This clone was observed a few times. This CDR3 contains 18 residues. Germline values: CDR1 SGHRS, CDR2 YFSETQ. V shed 5 bases and J 5 bases; nucleotides not matched to a gene: 17. Authors' processing steps: Counts of nucleated cells, estimated from reference gene primer amplification, were obtained. TCRdb's copy holds only in-frame clones and misses some; the assay was immunoSEQ multiplex PCR. V and J calls and clone size are copied from that table; D and trimming were computed from the DNA. The sample contains about 39,000 clones, around 76% of which appear only once. The sequence was collected from a man older than 75 with acute or convalescent COVID-19. The rearrangement links TRBV5-1 to TRBJ2-1; 9 bases line up with TRBD2. Sequenced input: peripheral blood. CDR3 DNA sequence: TGCGCCAGCAGGCAGGGGCTAGCGGGGTCCCCTAGTGACAATGAGCAGTTCTTC. Translated: CASRQGLAGSPSDNEQFF.